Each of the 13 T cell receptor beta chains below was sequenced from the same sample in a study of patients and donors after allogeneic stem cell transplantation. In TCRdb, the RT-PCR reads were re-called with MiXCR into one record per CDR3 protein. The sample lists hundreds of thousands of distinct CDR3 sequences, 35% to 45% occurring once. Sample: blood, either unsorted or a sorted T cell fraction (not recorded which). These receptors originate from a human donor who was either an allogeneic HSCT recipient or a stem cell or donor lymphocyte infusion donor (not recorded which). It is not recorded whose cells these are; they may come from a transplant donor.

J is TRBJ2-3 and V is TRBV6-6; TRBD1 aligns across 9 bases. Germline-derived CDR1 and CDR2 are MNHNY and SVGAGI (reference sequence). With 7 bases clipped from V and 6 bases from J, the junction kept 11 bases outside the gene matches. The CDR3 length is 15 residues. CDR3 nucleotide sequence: TGTGCCAGCACCTGGACAGGGGCCCGCGGGGATACGCAGTATTTT. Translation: CASTWTGARGDTQYF.

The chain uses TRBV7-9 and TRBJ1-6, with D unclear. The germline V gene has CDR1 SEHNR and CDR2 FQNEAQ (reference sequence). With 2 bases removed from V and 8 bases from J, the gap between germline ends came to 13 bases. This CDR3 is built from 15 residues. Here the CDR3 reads CASSLSSVPYSPLHF. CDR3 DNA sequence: TGTGCCAGCAGCTTATCCTCAGTTCCCTATTCACCCCTCCACTTT.

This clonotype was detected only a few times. The CDR3 loop is CASRTTGGDSYEQYF. In nucleotides, the CDR3 is TGTGCCAGCAGGACGACAGGGGGGGACTCCTACGAGCAGTACTTC. The chain is built from TRBV12-3 or TRBV12-4 and TRBJ2-7; the match to TRBD1 covers 9 bases. J gave up 0 bases and V 6 bases, and 6 bases lay outside the gene matches. This CDR3 comprises 15 residues.

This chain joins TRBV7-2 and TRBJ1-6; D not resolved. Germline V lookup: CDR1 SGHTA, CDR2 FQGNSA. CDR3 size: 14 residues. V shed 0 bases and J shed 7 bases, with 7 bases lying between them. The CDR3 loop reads CASSLAPGNSPLHF. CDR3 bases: TGTGCCAGCAGCTTAGCTCCTGGGAATTCACCCCTCCACTTT.

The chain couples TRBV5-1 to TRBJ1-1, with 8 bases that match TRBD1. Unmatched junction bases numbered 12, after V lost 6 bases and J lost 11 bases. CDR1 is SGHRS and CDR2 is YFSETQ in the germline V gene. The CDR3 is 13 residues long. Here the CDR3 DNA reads TGCGCCAGCATGGGAGACCCAGGGGGCTCGGCTTTCTTT. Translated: CASMGDPGGSAFF. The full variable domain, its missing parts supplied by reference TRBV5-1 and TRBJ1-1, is KAGVTQTPRYLIKTRGQQVTLSCSPISGHRSVSWYQQTPGQGLQFLFEYFSETQRNKGNFPGRFSGRQFSNSRSEMNVSTLELGDSALYLCASMGDPGGSAFFGQGTRLTVV.

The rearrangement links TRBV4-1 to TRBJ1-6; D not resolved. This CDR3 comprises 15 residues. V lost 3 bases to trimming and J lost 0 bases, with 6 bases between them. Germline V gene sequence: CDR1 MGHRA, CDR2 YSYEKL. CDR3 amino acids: CASSHQSSYNSPLHF. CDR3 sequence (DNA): TGCGCCAGCAGCCACCAGAGCTCCTATAATTCACCCCTCCACTTT.

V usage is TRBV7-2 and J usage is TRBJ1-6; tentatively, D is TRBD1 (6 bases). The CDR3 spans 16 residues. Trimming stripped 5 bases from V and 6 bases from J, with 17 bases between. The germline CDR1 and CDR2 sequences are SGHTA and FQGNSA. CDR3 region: CASSPFLIGGNSPLHF. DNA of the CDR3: TGTGCCAGCAGCCCCTTTCTTATAGGGGGTAATTCACCCCTCCACTTT.

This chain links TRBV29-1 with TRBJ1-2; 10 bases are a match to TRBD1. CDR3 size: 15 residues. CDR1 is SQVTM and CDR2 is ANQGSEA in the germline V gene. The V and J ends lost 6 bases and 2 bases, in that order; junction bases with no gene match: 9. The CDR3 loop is CSVPGTGDSNYGYTF. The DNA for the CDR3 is TGCAGCGTACCCGGGACAGGGGATTCAAACTATGGCTACACCTTC.

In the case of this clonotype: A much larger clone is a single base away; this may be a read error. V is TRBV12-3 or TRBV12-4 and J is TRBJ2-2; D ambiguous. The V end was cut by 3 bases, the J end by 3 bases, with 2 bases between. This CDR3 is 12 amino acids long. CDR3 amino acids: CASSFHTGELFF. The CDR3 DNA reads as TGTGCCAGCAGTTTTCACACCGGGGAGCTGTTTTTT.

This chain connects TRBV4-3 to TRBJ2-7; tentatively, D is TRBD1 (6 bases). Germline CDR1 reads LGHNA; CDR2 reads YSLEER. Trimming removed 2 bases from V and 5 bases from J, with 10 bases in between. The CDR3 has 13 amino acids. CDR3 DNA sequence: TGCGCCAGCAGCCAACGTCCAGGGGACGAGCAGTACTTC. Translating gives CASSQRPGDEQYF.

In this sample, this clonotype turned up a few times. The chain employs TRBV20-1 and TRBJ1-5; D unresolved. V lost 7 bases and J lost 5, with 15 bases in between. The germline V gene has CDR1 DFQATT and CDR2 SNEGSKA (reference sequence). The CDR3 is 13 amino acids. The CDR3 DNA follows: TGCAGTGTAAGGCAGGCGAGGGATCAGCCCCAGCATTTT. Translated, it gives CSVRQARDQPQHF.

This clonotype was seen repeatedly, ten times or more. This CDR3 reads CSVLRASGTEAFF. CDR3 DNA sequence: TGCAGCGTCCTAAGGGCATCTGGCACTGAAGCTTTCTTT. The chain is built from TRBV29-1 and TRBJ1-1; D remains unclear. The CDR3 contains 13 residues. V was cut by 6 bases and J by 4 bases, with 15 bases left in between. Germline CDR1 and CDR2: SQVTM and ANQGSEA.

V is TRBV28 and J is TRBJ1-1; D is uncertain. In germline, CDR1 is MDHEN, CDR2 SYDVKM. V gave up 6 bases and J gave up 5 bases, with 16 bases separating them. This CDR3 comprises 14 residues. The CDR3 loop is CASSKVALETEAFF. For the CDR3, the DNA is TGTGCCAGCAGCAAGGTCGCCTTGGAGACTGAAGCTTTCTTT.